These 30 T cell receptor beta chains were all obtained from the same sample, sequenced in a study of T cells in Graves' hyperthyroidism and ophthalmopathy. Amplification of TCR beta CDR3 regions was performed using RNA transcripts as template. The TCR CDR3 first-round RT-PCR relied on the HTBI primer set. TCRdb re-analysed the multiplex PCR reads in MiXCR, keeping a single row per CDR3 protein. The table has a few hundred thousand distinct CDR3 sequences, 13% to 15% seen once; the top ten hold 10% to 15%. Sequencing was done on a sample of blood. These receptors came from a woman in her thirties or forties with Graves' hyperthyroidism that later progressed to Graves' ophthalmopathy.

This clonotype was counted many times. This chain joins TRBV13 and TRBJ1-2; unclear D gene. Trimming shortened V by 8 bases and J by 4 bases, and 14 bases separated the two germline ends. The CDR3 has 13 residues. Germline V gene sequence: CDR1 PRHDT, CDR2 FYEKMQ (reference sequence). CDR3 loop: CASDREGSYGYTF. The CDR3 nucleotides are TGTGCCAGCGACCGGGAGGGCTCCTATGGCTACACCTTC.

This clonotype has a count of ten or more. This chain uses TRBV12-3 or TRBV12-4 with TRBJ1-5; tentative D call: TRBD1 (6 bases). V was trimmed by 5 bases and J by 1 base, leaving 18 bases between them. The CDR3 length is 17 residues. The CDR3: CASSLRYRVPSNQPQHF. CDR3 DNA: TGTGCCAGCAGTCTGAGGTACAGGGTCCCCAGCAATCAGCCCCAGCATTTT.

Ten or more counts support this clonotype. The V gene is TRBV6-1, the J gene TRBJ2-1, with unresolved D. CDR3 size: 14 residues. V dropped 5 bases and J dropped 4 bases, with 12 bases sitting between them. Germline V gene sequence: CDR1 MNHNS, CDR2 SASEGT. CDR3 loop: CASSYLSSYNEQFF. The CDR3 nucleotides read TGTGCCAGCAGTTATCTCTCGTCATACAATGAGCAGTTCTTC.

The sample holds many counts of this clonotype. The V gene is TRBV7-3, the J gene TRBJ2-1, with D possibly being TRBD1 (6 bases). The CDR3 contains 13 residues. Germline V gives CDR1 SGHTA, CDR2 FQGTGA. The V gene lost 0 bases and the J gene lost 9 bases, with 9 bases spanning the gap. The CDR3 DNA is TGTGCCAGCAGCTTAACGCCGACAGGTGAGCAGTTCTTC. It encodes CASSLTPTGEQFF.

This clonotype was detected ten times or more. The rearrangement joins TRBV20-1 to TRBJ2-1; the match to TRBD2 covers 7 bases. Losses at the gene ends were 3 bases for V and 5 bases for J; bases not matched to a gene: 7. Germline V gene lookup returns CDR1 DFQATT and CDR2 SNEGSKA (reference sequence). The CDR3 has 14 amino acids. The CDR3 sequence is CSAREPSGNNEQFF. The CDR3 nucleotides are TGCAGTGCTAGGGAGCCTAGCGGAAACAATGAGCAGTTCTTC.

This clonotype was picked up many times. The chain carries TRBV28 and TRBJ1-5, with D hard to call. V was pared by 4 bases and J by 3 bases, with 13 bases between. This CDR3 is 15 amino acids long. The V gene's germline CDR1 is MDHEN and CDR2 SYDVKM. CDR3 in DNA: TGTGCCAGCAGTTCCCGAGGGTCTGTCAATCAGCCCCAGCATTTT. Its protein product is CASSSRGSVNQPQHF.

This clonotype was picked up a small number of times. Since the CDR3 does not end with the conserved phenylalanine or tryptophan, this likely comes from a read error. The chain uses TRBV18 and TRBJ2-5; 7 nucleotides match TRBD2. Trimming at V came to 1 base and at J to 2 bases, leaving 1 base not matched to a gene. The germline gives CDR1 KGHSH, CDR2 LQKENI. The length of the CDR3 is 14 residues. CDR3 nucleotides: TGTGCCAGCTCACCACAGGGACTACAAGAGACCCAGTACTCC. Protein: CASSPQGLQETQYS.

The V and J genes are TRBV6-1 and TRBJ2-1; tentative D call: TRBD2 (5 bases). This CDR3 is built from 15 residues. Trimming stripped 4 bases from V and 5 bases from J, with 15 bases between. Germline V gene lookup returns CDR1 MNHNS and CDR2 SASEGT. The CDR3, as DNA: TGTGCCAGCAGTGGGCGGGTGGGGAGCAACAATGAGCAGTTCTTC. It specifies CASSGRVGSNNEQFF.

This clonotype was observed many times. As DNA, the CDR3 is TGTGCCAGCAGTTTAAGGGGAAAGAACACTGAAGCTTTCTTT. It yields the protein CASSLRGKNTEAFF. This chain joins TRBV28 and TRBJ1-1; TRBD1 is a possible D gene (5 bases). The CDR3 has 14 residues. With 2 bases removed from V and 1 base from J, the gap between germline ends came to 8 bases. Germline CDR1 reads MDHEN; CDR2 reads SYDVKM.

There are many counts of this clonotype. The chain carries TRBV2 and TRBJ2-1; D is undetermined. CDR3 length: 16 residues. V was cut by 7 bases and J by 0 bases, with 16 bases left in between. Per the germline V gene, CDR1 is SNHLY and CDR2 is FYNNEI. In nucleotides, the CDR3 is TGTGCCAGCAACCCGGACGCAAGTAGCTCCTACAATGAGCAGTTCTTC. It yields the protein CASNPDASSSYNEQFF.

In this sample, this clonotype turned up many times. The chain uses TRBV30 and TRBJ1-1; unclear D gene. The V end was cut by 2 bases, the J end by 7 bases, with 5 bases between. The CDR3 sequence is 10 residues long. Germline CDR1 GTSNPN, CDR2 SVGIG (reference sequence). The CDR3 loop is CAWSFDEAFF. CDR3 bases: TGTGCCTGGAGTTTTGATGAAGCTTTCTTT.

This clonotype occurred many times. This rearrangement joins TRBV20-1 to TRBJ2-3; possible D gene TRBD2, 5 bases. The CDR3 consists of 14 residues. Germline CDR1 DFQATT, CDR2 SNEGSKA (reference sequence). V lost 3 bases, J lost 6 bases, and 16 bases lay in between. The CDR3 loop reads CSASNGWERDTQYF. Written as DNA, the CDR3 is TGCAGTGCTAGTAATGGCTGGGAGCGGGATACGCAGTATTTT.

This clonotype was detected ten times or more. The chain combines TRBV28 with TRBJ2-1; D unclear. Between the trimmed V and J ends, which lost 2 bases and 9 bases, there was a span of 14 bases. Germline V gene data show CDR1 as MDHEN and CDR2 as SYDVKM. The CDR3 totals 14 residues. In DNA, the CDR3 is TGTGCCAGCAGTTTAATTCTAGTTTGGGGTGAGCAGTTCTTC. Its protein product is CASSLILVWGEQFF.

This clonotype was detected ten times or more. This sequence joins TRBV29-1 and TRBJ2-1; D is unresolved. Germline CDR1 SQVTM, CDR2 ANQGSEA. The CDR3 runs to 12 residues. V was clipped by 3 bases and J by 4 bases, with 7 bases between them. Here the CDR3 reads CSVDGLYNEQFF. The DNA of the CDR3 is TGCAGCGTTGACGGGCTGTACAATGAGCAGTTCTTC.

This clonotype was recorded at least ten times. V gene TRBV19 combines with J gene TRBJ2-5; no firm D call. Trimming removed 5 bases at V and 4 bases at J, with 11 bases between. The CDR3 consists of 13 residues. Germline CDR1 and CDR2: LNHDA and SQIVND (reference sequence). The CDR3 loop reads CASSPGLGETQYF. Here the CDR3 DNA reads TGTGCCAGTAGTCCCGGGTTGGGAGAGACCCAGTACTTC.

This clonotype showed up many times. The V and J genes are TRBV20-1 and TRBJ1-1; D call uncertain. The germline gives CDR1 DFQATT, CDR2 SNEGSKA (reference sequence). The CDR3 runs to 10 residues. This CDR3 reads CSGLETEAFF. CDR3 sequence (DNA): TGCAGCGGGCTCGAGACTGAAGCTTTCTTT.

This clonotype came up many times. This chain uses TRBV5-1 with TRBJ2-7; D may be TRBD1 (6 bases). Germline V lookup: CDR1 SGHRS, CDR2 YFSETQ. The V end lost 4 bases, the J end lost 4 bases, and 18 bases lay between the germline ends. The CDR3 loop spans 15 amino acids. CDR3 residues: CASSPLTGFSYEQYF. DNA for the CDR3: TGCGCCAGCAGCCCATTAACAGGGTTTTCATACGAGCAGTACTTC.

Many counts were recorded for this clonotype. The chain carries TRBV13 and TRBJ2-7, with TRBD1 matching over 7 bases. The CDR3 length is 17 residues. J was trimmed by 4 bases and V by 4 bases; bases with no gene match: 16. Germline CDR1 is PRHDT and CDR2 is FYEKMQ (reference sequence). The CDR3 is CASSSTPRDRGGYEQYF. In DNA form, the CDR3 reads TGTGCCAGCAGCTCCACGCCCCGGGACAGAGGCGGATACGAGCAGTACTTC. The variable domain in full, with the rest retrieved from reference TRBV13 and TRBJ2-7, is AAGVIQSPRHLIKEKRETATLKCYPIPRHDTVYWYQQGPGQDPQFLISFYEKMQSDKGSIPDRFSAQQFSDYHSELNMSSLELGDSALYFCASSSTPRDRGGYEQYFGPGTRLTVT.

This clonotype was seen ten or more times. The chain links TRBV3-1 to TRBJ2-5; D possibly uses TRBD1 or TRBD2 (5 bases each). Trimming left V 0 bases short and J 3 bases short, with 11 bases between. From germline, CDR1 is LGHDT and CDR2 YNNKEL (reference sequence). This CDR3 comprises 15 residues. The CDR3 coding sequence is TGTGCCAGCAGCCAAGATCCGGGACGAAAAGAGACCCAGTACTTC. Amino acid sequence: CASSQDPGRKETQYF.

This clonotype occurred many times. The J gene is TRBJ2-1, the V gene TRBV5-1; 10 bases fit TRBD2. Germline CDR1 reads SGHRS; CDR2 reads YFSETQ. J was trimmed by 4 bases and V by 4 bases; bases with no gene match: 14. CDR3 length: 18 residues. CDR3 loop: CASSLTGTSANPYNEQFF. DNA for the CDR3: TGCGCCAGCAGCCTCACCGGGACTAGCGCCAATCCTTACAATGAGCAGTTCTTC. The whole variable domain, remainder taken from reference TRBV5-1 and TRBJ2-1, is KAGVTQTPRYLIKTRGQQVTLSCSPISGHRSVSWYQQTPGQGLQFLFEYFSETQRNKGNFPGRFSGRQFSNSRSEMNVSTLELGDSALYLCASSLTGTSANPYNEQFFGPGTRLTVL.

This clonotype appeared many times. The rearrangement links TRBV27 to TRBJ1-5, with 7 bases that match TRBD1. The CDR3 is made up of 14 amino acids. V shed 2 bases, J shed 4 bases, and the junction held 2 bases outside the gene matches. Germline loops: CDR1 MNHEY, CDR2 SMNVEV (reference sequence). The CDR3 sequence is CASSLRGPNQPQHF. In DNA form, the CDR3 reads TGTGCCAGCAGTTTAAGGGGGCCGAATCAGCCCCAGCATTTT.

In this sample, this clonotype turned up many times. The chain has TRBV27 and TRBJ2-7; weak D call: TRBD1 (6 bases). The germline CDR1 and CDR2 sequences are MNHEY and SMNVEV (reference sequence). Deletions cut 8 bases from V and 2 bases from J, with 13 bases between. The length of the CDR3 is 13 residues. The CDR3 spells CASQGPGAYEQYF. CDR3 DNA sequence: TGTGCCAGCCAGGGGCCCGGGGCCTACGAGCAGTACTTC.

This clonotype was recorded many times. The chain uses TRBV19 and TRBJ1-1, with 7 bases matching TRBD1. J gave up 0 bases and V 3 bases, and 4 bases lay outside the gene matches. The CDR3 runs to 15 residues. The germline gives CDR1 LNHDA, CDR2 SQIVND (reference sequence). CDR3 region: CASSIRTGMNTEAFF. CDR3 sequence (DNA): TGTGCCAGTAGTATCCGGACAGGAATGAACACTGAAGCTTTCTTT.

This clonotype was detected ten times or more. This rearrangement joins TRBV2 to TRBJ2-7, with TRBD2 identical over 12 bases. Germline V gene data show CDR1 as SNHLY and CDR2 as FYNNEI. The length of the CDR3 is 15 residues. Losses at the gene ends were 4 bases for V and 4 bases for J; bases not matched to a gene: 5. CDR3 bases: TGTGCCAGCAGTGGAGGACTAGCGGGACAATACGAGCAGTACTTC. It is translated as CASSGGLAGQYEQYF.

In its sample, this clonotype was seen many times. This chain links TRBV3-1 with TRBJ2-7, with TRBD2 identical over 7 bases. The germline gives CDR1 LGHDT, CDR2 YNNKEL (reference sequence). The CDR3 sequence is 13 residues long. Trimming cost V 5 bases and J 5 bases; bases outside gene matches: 6. The CDR3 spells CASSDVGTNEQYF. CDR3 in DNA: TGTGCCAGCAGCGATGTCGGGACTAACGAGCAGTACTTC.

This clonotype was picked up many times. The gene calls are TRBV12-3 or TRBV12-4 and TRBJ1-1, with unresolved D. This CDR3 contains 14 residues. Trimming removed 5 bases from V and 4 bases from J, with 14 bases in between. The CDR3 loop reads CASSLQWEGTEAFF. The CDR3 DNA is TGTGCCAGCAGTCTACAATGGGAGGGCACTGAAGCTTTCTTT.

This clonotype was seen at least ten times. The CDR3 spells CASSLDLYIGLESDTQYF. In nucleotides, the CDR3 is TGTGCCAGCAGCTTAGACCTGTACATTGGACTAGAGTCGGATACGCAGTATTTT. V is TRBV7-9 and J is TRBJ2-3; 7 positions match TRBD2. The germline V gene has CDR1 SEHNR and CDR2 FQNEAQ (reference sequence). This CDR3 is built from 18 residues. V dropped 1 base and J dropped 6; count of bases not matched to a gene: 16.

This clonotype appeared many times. The V call is TRBV2, the J call TRBJ1-3; D unclear. This CDR3 region has 11 residues. V was trimmed by 6 bases and J by 3 bases, leaving 3 bases between them. CDR1 is SNHLY, CDR2 FYNNEI, per germline. The CDR3 DNA sequence: TGTGCCAGCAGCTTTGGAAACACCATATATTTT. Residues: CASSFGNTIYF.

This clonotype was seen at least ten times. V usage is TRBV20-1 and J usage is TRBJ1-1; unclear D gene. Trimming shortened V by 0 bases and J by 6 bases, and 8 bases separated the two germline ends. The germline V gene has CDR1 DFQATT and CDR2 SNEGSKA (reference sequence). CDR3 length equals 12 residues. CDR3 protein: CSARDPVSEAFF. Here the CDR3 DNA reads TGCAGTGCTAGAGATCCTGTGTCTGAAGCTTTCTTT.

In its sample, this clonotype was seen many times. The rearrangement links TRBV11-2 to TRBJ2-7, with TRBD2 matching over 10 bases. V was pared by 5 bases and J by 4 bases, with 11 bases of the junction left unmatched. This CDR3 has 16 residues. Germline values: CDR1 SGHAT, CDR2 FQNNGV. The CDR3 reads CASSPLSGRMTYEQYF. CDR3 bases: TGTGCCAGCAGCCCCCTTAGCGGGAGGATGACTTACGAGCAGTACTTC.